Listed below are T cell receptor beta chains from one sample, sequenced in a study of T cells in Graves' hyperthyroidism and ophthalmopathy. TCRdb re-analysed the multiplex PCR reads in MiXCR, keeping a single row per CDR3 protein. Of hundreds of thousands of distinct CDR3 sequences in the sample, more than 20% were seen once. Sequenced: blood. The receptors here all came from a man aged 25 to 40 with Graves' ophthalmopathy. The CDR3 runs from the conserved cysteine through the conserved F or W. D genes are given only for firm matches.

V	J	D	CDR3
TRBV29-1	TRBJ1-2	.	CSVEERIRGDYGYTF
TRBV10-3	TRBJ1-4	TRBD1	CAISESDRVPGEKLFF
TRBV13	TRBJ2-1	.	CASSPLEGEQFF
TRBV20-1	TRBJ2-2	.	CSVIAGTNTGELFF
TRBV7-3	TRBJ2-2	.	CASSLFPAGELFF
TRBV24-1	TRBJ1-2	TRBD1	CATSDLIRDRDGYTF
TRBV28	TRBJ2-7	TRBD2	CASSFKREVYEQYF
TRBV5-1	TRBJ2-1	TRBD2	CASSLRRPGLVNNEQFF
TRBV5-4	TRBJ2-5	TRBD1	CASSYGTGEETQYF
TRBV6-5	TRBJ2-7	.	CASSYTGTGEQYF
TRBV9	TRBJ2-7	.	CASSVTTSPIEQYF
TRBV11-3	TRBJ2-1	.	CASSTGFYNEQFF
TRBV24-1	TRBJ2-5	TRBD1	CATSKTGGRPKETQYF
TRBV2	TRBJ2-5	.	CASSEANQGLETQYF
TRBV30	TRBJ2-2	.	CAWSPEEGTGELFF
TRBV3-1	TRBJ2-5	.	CASSQGGGWETQYF
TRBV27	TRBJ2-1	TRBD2	CASSLTGTLGGSSYNEQFF
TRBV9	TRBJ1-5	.	CASSVNGVEGPQHF
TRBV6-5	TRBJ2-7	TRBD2	CASSWEGLGQYF
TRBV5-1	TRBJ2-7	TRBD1	CASSRLGSGGTYEQYF
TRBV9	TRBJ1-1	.	CASSPSVGAVNTEAFF
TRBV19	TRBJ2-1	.	CASSPKAINYNEQFF
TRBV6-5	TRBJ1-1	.	CASSYGKGRRTTEAFF
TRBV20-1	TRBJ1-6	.	CSARGTLLNSPLHF
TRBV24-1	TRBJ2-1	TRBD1	CATSRQGAGNEQFF
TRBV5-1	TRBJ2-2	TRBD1	CASSLAGTGTGELFF
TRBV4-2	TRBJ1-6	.	CASSQPAAGTGKNSPLHF
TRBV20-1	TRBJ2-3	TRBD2	CSAPGLAGGLQDTQYF
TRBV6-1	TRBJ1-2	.	CASSPPGSINYGYTF
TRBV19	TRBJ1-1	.	CASSIDGGGEAFF
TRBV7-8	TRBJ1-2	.	CASSQTGRYNGYTF
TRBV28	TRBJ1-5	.	CASSYLTGNNQPQHF
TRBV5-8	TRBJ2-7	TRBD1	CASSFTDRYPYEQYF
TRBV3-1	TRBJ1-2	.	CASSQGIQTTYGYTF
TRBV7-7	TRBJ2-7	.	CASSLYGNCCYEQYF
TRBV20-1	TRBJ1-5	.	CSAWDIAQHF
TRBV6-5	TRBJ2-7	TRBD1	CASSYSLGQSSYEQYF
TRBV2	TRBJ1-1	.	CASSGARNTEAFF
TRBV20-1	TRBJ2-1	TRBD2	CSARDWLAGGPRSYNEQFF
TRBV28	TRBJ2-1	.	CASSPFAGATDEQFF
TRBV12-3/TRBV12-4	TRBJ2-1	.	CASSSSGAGEQFF
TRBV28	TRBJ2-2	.	CASTVGRVTGELFF